The TCR beta chain under discussion was sequenced for a study of cytomegalovirus exposure and HLA in healthy donors. Study results and caveats: It was approximately 150 TCR beta chains that were listed as cytomegalovirus-associated.

13 Jbeta primers and 60 Vbeta primers were used for the PCR. Profiled with immunoSEQ multiplex PCR; TCRdb holds only in-frame clones, not every one. The data show roughly 77,000 clones, and the top ten clones hold 3.8%. Details on this clone: Its antigen is as yet unknown.

Sequencing was performed on PBMCs. The receptor comes from a female donor in good health and CMV-seropositive.

CDR3 in amino acids: CATSTGLTYEQYF. Here the CDR3 DNA reads TGTGCCACCTCTACGGGACTCACCTACGAGCAGTACTTC. The gene calls are TRBV19 and TRBJ2-7; D perhaps matches TRBD2 (6 bases). CDR1 is LNHDA, CDR2 SQIVND, per germline (reference sequence). V shed 10 bases and J shed 2 bases, with 15 bases lying between them. The CDR3 contains 13 residues.